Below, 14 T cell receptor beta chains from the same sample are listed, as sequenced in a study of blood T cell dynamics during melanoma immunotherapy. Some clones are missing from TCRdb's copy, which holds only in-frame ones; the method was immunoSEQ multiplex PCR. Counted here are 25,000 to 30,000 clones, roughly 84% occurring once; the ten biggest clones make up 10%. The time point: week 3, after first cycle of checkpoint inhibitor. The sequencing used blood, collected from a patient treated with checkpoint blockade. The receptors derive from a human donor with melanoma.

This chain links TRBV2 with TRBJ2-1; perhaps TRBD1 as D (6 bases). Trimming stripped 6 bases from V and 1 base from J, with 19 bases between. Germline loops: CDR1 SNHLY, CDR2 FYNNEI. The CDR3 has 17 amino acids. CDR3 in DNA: TGTGCCAGCAGCGCTGTACCGGGACATAGATCCTACAATGAGCAGTTCTTC. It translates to CASSAVPGHRSYNEQFF.

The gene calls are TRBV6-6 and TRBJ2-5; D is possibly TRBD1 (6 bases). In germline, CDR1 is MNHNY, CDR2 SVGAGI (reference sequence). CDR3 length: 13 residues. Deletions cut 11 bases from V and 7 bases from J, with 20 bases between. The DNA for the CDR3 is TGTGCCGGAGCCACAGGGAACGCGGGGACCCAGTACTTC. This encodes CAGATGNAGTQYF.

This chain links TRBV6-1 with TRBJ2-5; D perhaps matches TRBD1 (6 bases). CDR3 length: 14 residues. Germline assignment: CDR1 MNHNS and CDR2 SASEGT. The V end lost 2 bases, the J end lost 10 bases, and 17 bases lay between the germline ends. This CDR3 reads CASSENRVGGDQYF. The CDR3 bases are TGTGCCAGCAGTGAAAACAGGGTCGGTGGGGACCAGTACTTC.

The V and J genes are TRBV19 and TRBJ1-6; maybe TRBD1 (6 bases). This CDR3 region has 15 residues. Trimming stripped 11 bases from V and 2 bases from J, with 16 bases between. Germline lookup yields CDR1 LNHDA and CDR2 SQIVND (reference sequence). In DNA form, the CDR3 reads TGTGCCCCTATGGCTCCAGGGGCCTATAATTCACCCCTCCACTTT. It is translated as CAPMAPGAYNSPLHF.

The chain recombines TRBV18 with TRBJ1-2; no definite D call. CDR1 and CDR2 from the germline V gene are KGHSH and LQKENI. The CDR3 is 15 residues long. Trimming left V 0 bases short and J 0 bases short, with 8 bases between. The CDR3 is CASSPPGAPNYGYTF. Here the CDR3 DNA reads TGTGCCAGCTCACCACCGGGAGCCCCTAACTATGGCTACACCTTC.

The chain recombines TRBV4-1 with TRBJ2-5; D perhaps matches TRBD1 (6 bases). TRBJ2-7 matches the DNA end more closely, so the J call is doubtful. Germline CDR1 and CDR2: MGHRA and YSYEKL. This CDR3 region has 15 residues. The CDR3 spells CASSPTPGDGYEQYF. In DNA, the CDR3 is TGCGCCAGCAGCCCTACTCCAGGGGACGGGTACGAGCAGTACTTC.

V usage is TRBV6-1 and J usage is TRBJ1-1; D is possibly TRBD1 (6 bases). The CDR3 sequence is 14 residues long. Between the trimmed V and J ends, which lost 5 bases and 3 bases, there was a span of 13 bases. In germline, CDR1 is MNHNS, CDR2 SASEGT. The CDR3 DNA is TGTGCCAGCAGTTTTCGAGGGGGTGACACTGAAGCTTTCTTT. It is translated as CASSFRGGDTEAFF.

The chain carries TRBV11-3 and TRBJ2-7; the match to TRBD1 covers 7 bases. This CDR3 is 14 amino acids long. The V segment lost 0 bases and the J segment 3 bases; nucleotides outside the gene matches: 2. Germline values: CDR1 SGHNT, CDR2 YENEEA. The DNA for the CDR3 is TGTGCCAGCAGCTTAGAAGGACAGGACTACGAGCAGTACTTC. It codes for CASSLEGQDYEQYF.

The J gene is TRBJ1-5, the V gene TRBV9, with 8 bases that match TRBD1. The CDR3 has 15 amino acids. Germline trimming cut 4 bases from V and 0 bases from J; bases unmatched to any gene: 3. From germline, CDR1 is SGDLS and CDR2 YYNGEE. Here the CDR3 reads CASSSGQGSNQPQHF. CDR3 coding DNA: TGTGCCAGCAGCTCTGGACAGGGTAGCAATCAGCCCCAGCATTTT.

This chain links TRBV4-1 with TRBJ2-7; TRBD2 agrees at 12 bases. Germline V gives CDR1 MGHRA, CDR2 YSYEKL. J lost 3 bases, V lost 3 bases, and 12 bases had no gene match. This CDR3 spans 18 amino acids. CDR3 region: CASSQSSGGASFDYEQYF. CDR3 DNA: TGCGCCAGCAGCCAGTCTAGCGGGGGGGCATCTTTTGACTACGAGCAGTACTTC.

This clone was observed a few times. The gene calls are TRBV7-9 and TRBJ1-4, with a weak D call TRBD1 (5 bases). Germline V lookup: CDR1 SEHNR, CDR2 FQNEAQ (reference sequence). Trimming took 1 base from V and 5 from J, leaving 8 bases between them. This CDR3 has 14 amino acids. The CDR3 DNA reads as TGTGCCAGCAGCTTAGGTCAGGGCAATGAAAAACTGTTTTTT. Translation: CASSLGQGNEKLFF.

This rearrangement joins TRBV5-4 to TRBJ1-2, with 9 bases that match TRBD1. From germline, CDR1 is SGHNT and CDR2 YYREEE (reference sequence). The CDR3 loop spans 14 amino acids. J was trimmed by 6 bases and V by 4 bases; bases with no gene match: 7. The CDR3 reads CASSPWDRVNGYTF. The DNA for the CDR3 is TGTGCCAGCAGCCCGTGGGACAGGGTGAATGGCTACACCTTC.

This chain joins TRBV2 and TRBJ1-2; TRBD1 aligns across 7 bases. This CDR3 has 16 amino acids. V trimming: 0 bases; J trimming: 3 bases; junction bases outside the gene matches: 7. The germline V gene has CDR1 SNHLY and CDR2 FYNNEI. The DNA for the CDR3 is TGTGCCAGCAGTGAAGCGCAAACAGGGGCAGACTATGGCTACACCTTC. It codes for CASSEAQTGADYGYTF.

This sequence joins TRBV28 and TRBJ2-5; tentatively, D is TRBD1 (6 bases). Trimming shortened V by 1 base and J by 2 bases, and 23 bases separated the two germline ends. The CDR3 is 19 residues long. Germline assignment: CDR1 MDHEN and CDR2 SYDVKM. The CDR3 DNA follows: TGTGCCAGCAGTTTATCGGATGGTAGGGGGTACTTAATACAAGAGACCCAGTACTTC. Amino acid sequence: CASSLSDGRGYLIQETQYF.